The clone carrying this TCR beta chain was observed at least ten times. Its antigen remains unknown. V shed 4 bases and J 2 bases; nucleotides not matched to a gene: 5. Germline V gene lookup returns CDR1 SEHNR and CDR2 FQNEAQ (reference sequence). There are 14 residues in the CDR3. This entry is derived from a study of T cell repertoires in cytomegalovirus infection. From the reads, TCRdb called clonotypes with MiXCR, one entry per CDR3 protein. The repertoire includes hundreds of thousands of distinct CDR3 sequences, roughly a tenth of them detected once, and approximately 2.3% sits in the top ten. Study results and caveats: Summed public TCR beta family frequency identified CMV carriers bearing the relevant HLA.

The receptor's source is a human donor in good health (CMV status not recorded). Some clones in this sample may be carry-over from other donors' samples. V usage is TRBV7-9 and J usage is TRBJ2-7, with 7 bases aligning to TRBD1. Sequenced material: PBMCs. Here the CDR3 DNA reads TGTGCCAGCAGCTCGGGACAGAGACCCTACGAGCAGTACGTC. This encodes CASSSGQRPYEQYV.